A single sample gave rise to the 31 T cell receptor beta chains below, sequenced in a study of beta chain features in type 1 diabetes. Of the isolated RNA, all was reverse transcribed, and so the sequenced material was expressed TCRB transcripts. Libraries were prepared by immunoSEQ multiplex PCR; TCRdb keeps only in-frame clonotypes and omits some of them. The repertoire holds around 250,000 clones, with about 14% as singletons. The study's findings and limits: TCRB CDR3s were moderately but significantly shorter in Type 1 diabetes patients in all four CD4+ subsets.

Their cognate antigens are unknown. Material for sequencing was naive CD4+ T cells from blood. Receptors were obtained from a man younger than 40 with type 1 diabetes.

The chain uses TRBV19 and TRBJ2-3, with D possibly TRBD1 on 5 matching bases. Trimming pared 0 bases from V and 0 bases from J, leaving 7 bases between. The CDR3 is 15 residues long. Germline V gives CDR1 LNHDA, CDR2 SQIVND (reference sequence). The CDR3 loop is CASSIERQSTDTQYF. The CDR3, as DNA: TGTGCCAGTAGTATAGAAAGACAGAGCACAGATACGCAGTATTTT.

The chain is built from TRBV5-1 and TRBJ1-1, with 8 bases identical to TRBD1. Unmatched junction bases numbered 1, after V lost 3 bases and J lost 0 bases. Germline V gives CDR1 SGHRS, CDR2 YFSETQ. CDR3 length: 14 amino acids. CDR3 sequence reads: CASSSGQVNTEAFF. The DNA of the CDR3 is TGCGCCAGCAGCTCGGGACAGGTGAACACTGAAGCTTTCTTT.

This rearrangement joins TRBV19 to TRBJ2-7, with D perhaps TRBD1 (6 bases). CDR3 size: 13 residues. In germline, CDR1 is LNHDA, CDR2 SQIVND (reference sequence). The germline V and J ends were trimmed by 5 bases and 2 bases, with 10 bases remaining between them. The CDR3 sequence: CASSPGHAYEQYF. In DNA form, the CDR3 reads TGTGCCAGTAGTCCGGGACATGCCTACGAGCAGTACTTC.

This rearrangement joins TRBV5-6 to TRBJ2-5; tentatively, D is TRBD2 (6 bases). CDR1 is SGHDT, CDR2 YYEEEE, per germline. This CDR3 has 14 residues. Trimming stripped 0 bases from V and 4 bases from J, with 10 bases between. DNA for the CDR3: TGTGCCAGCAGCTTGGTAAGGGGAGGAGAGACCCAGTACTTC. Encoded protein: CASSLVRGGETQYF. The full variable domain, rest sourced from reference TRBV5-6 and TRBJ2-5, is DAGVTQSPTHLIKTRGQQVTLRCSPKSGHDTVSWYQQALGQGPQFIFQYYEEEERQRGNFPDRFSGHQFPNYSSELNVNALLLGDSALYLCASSLVRGGETQYFGPGTRLLVL.

This clone was observed a handful of times. The chain recombines TRBV28 with TRBJ1-5; tentatively, D is TRBD1 (5 bases). The ends were cut back, 7 bases at V and 0 bases at J, with 16 bases in the middle. Germline CDR1 is MDHEN and CDR2 is SYDVKM. This CDR3 is 16 amino acids long. The DNA for the CDR3 is TGTGCCAGCACGGTCCCGCGGACAAGTAGCAATCAGCCCCAGCATTTT. Translation gives CASTVPRTSSNQPQHF.

This clone was seen a few times. The rearrangement links TRBV28 to TRBJ2-1; D gene uncertain. From germline, CDR1 is MDHEN and CDR2 SYDVKM. Trimming took off 7 bases at V and 9 bases at J, with 16 bases between the two ends. The CDR3 has 13 residues. The CDR3 spells CASTLPARGEQFF. CDR3 in DNA: TGTGCCAGCACCCTTCCGGCCCGCGGTGAGCAGTTCTTC.

In its sample, this clone was seen a few times. The chain recombines TRBV19 with TRBJ1-1; 8 bases line up with TRBD1. J gave up 2 bases and V 6 bases, and 5 bases lay outside the gene matches. Germline lookup yields CDR1 LNHDA and CDR2 SQIVND (reference sequence). The CDR3 is 14 residues long. CDR3 DNA sequence: TGTGCCAGTAGCCCGGACAGGGCCAACACTGAAGCTTTCTTT. As protein: CASSPDRANTEAFF.

This clone turned up a few times. The CDR3 reads CASSPQGDYGYTF. Written as DNA, the CDR3 is TGTGCCAGCAGCCCTCAGGGTGACTATGGCTACACCTTC. V gene TRBV9 combines with J gene TRBJ1-2, with D possibly TRBD1 on 5 matching bases. The ends were cut back, 4 bases at V and 3 bases at J, with 10 bases in the middle. CDR1 and CDR2 from the germline V gene are SGDLS and YYNGEE. The CDR3 has 13 residues. Full variable domain (missing parts from reference TRBV9 and TRBJ1-2): DSGVTQTPKHLITATGQRVTLRCSPRSGDLSVYWYQQSLDQGLQFLIQYYNGEERAKGNILERFSAQQFPDLHSELNLSSLELGDSALYFCASSPQGDYGYTFGSGTRLTVV.

This clone was seen more than once but under ten times. The chain is built from TRBV28 and TRBJ2-7, with 10 bases identical to TRBD2. This CDR3 spans 14 amino acids. The germline V gene encodes CDR1 MDHEN and CDR2 SYDVKM. J gave up 0 bases and V 6 bases, and 2 bases lay outside the gene matches. The CDR3 protein is CASRGTSVSYEQYF. Here the CDR3 DNA reads TGTGCCAGCAGGGGGACTAGCGTCTCCTACGAGCAGTACTTC.

This clone was observed a few times. The chain carries TRBV30 and TRBJ1-5, with TRBD1 matching 7 bases. The germline CDR1 and CDR2 sequences are GTSNPN and SVGIG (reference sequence). The CDR3 spans 13 residues. Trimming took 2 bases from V and 6 from J; bases not matched to a gene: 4. The CDR3 protein is CAWSPTGSQPQHF. The CDR3, as DNA: TGTGCCTGGAGTCCGACAGGGTCTCAGCCCCAGCATTTT.

The table lists this clone with a few counts. This chain connects TRBV29-1 to TRBJ2-5; D might be TRBD1 (6 bases). The J call may be wrong; the DNA end is better matched by TRBJ2-7. This CDR3 has 12 amino acids. CDR1 is SQVTM and CDR2 is ANQGSEA in the germline V gene. CDR3 in DNA: TGCAGCGTTCGCCGCAGGGGTGCCGAGCAGTACTTC. Translating gives CSVRRRGAEQYF.

This clone has just a few counts. The chain links TRBV15 to TRBJ1-4; 9 bases are a match to TRBD1. The V segment lost 3 bases and the J segment 7 bases; nucleotides outside the gene matches: 3. The CDR3 consists of 14 residues. Germline V gene lookup returns CDR1 LNHNV and CDR2 YYDKDF (reference sequence). The CDR3 coding sequence is TGTGCCACCAGCAGGGACAGGGGAAGTGAAAAACTGTTTTTT. As protein: CATSRDRGSEKLFF.

This clone was seen more than once but under ten times. V usage is TRBV29-1 and J usage is TRBJ2-3; 11 bases match TRBD2. The CDR3 consists of 16 residues. The V gene end was trimmed by 4 bases and the J gene end by 0 bases; junction bases not matched to a gene: 6. Germline CDR1 is SQVTM and CDR2 is ANQGSEA. The CDR3 DNA reads TGCAGCGTTGGACACCGGACTAGCGGGAGCACAGATACGCAGTATTTT. As protein: CSVGHRTSGSTDTQYF.

The chain is built from TRBV7-2 and TRBJ2-5, with TRBD2 identical over 13 bases. CDR1 and CDR2 from the germline V gene are SGHTA and FQGNSA. V was clipped by 5 bases and J by 5 bases; unmatched bases: 5. This CDR3 region has 15 residues. Written as DNA, the CDR3 is TGTGCCAGCAGCCTCCAGACTAGCGGGGGGGAGACCCAGTACTTC. Its translation is CASSLQTSGGETQYF.

This rearrangement joins TRBV5-4 to TRBJ2-7; no clear D. The CDR3 runs to 14 residues. The germline V gene has CDR1 SGHNT and CDR2 YYREEE (reference sequence). The germline V and J ends were trimmed by 1 base and 5 bases, with 13 bases remaining between them. The CDR3 DNA follows: TGTGCCAGCAGCTTGAGGCAGGCACTTAACGAGCAGTACTTC. It yields the protein CASSLRQALNEQYF.

V and J are TRBV7-9 and TRBJ2-1, with 10 nucleotides matching TRBD2. V gave up 4 bases and J gave up 0 bases; unmatched junction bases: 9. CDR1 is SEHNR and CDR2 is FQNEAQ in the germline V gene (reference sequence). This CDR3 is built from 18 residues. The CDR3: CASSSLAGALSSYNEQFF. The CDR3 DNA sequence: TGTGCCAGCAGCTCCCTAGCGGGGGCTCTCAGCTCCTACAATGAGCAGTTCTTC.

This clone has only a few counts. The rearrangement links TRBV6-6 to TRBJ2-7; D is possibly TRBD2 (6 bases). This CDR3 contains 12 residues. Trimming pared 6 bases from V and 3 bases from J, leaving 9 bases between. Germline CDR1 and CDR2: MNHNY and SVGAGI (reference sequence). CDR3 coding DNA: TGTGCCAGCAGCCCGACTAGCTACGAGCAGTACTTC. Encoded protein: CASSPTSYEQYF.

This rearrangement joins TRBV23-1 to TRBJ2-2; maybe TRBD1 (5 bases). TRBV23-1 has ORF status, its function being uncertain. The CDR3 has 15 amino acids. Trimming took 6 bases from V and 1 from J, leaving 12 bases between them. The CDR3 region is CASSGHTRNTGELFF. The CDR3 nucleotides read TGCGCCAGCAGCGGACATACAAGGAACACCGGGGAGCTGTTTTTT.

The genes are TRBV5-1 and TRBJ1-1; 7 bases map to TRBD1. Germline loops: CDR1 SGHRS, CDR2 YFSETQ. The CDR3 has 14 residues. With 4 bases clipped from V and 5 bases from J, the junction kept 8 bases outside the gene matches. The CDR3: CASSDGQAGTEAFF. CDR3 nucleotide sequence: TGCGCCAGCAGCGACGGACAGGCGGGGACTGAAGCTTTCTTT.

CDR3 sequence reads: CASSLGYRVQGTDTQYF. DNA of the CDR3: TGTGCCAGCAGCTTAGGATACAGGGTTCAGGGCACAGATACGCAGTATTTT. The J gene is TRBJ2-3, the V gene TRBV7-9; weak D call: TRBD1 (6 bases). CDR3 size: 17 residues. Germline CDR1 SEHNR, CDR2 FQNEAQ (reference sequence). The ends were cut back, 1 base at V and 1 base at J, with 15 bases in the middle.

The chain employs TRBV5-4 and TRBJ1-1; no reliable D call. The germline CDR1 and CDR2 sequences are SGHNT and YYREEE (reference sequence). Trimming left V 0 bases short and J 0 bases short, with 9 bases between. The CDR3 is made up of 15 amino acids. The CDR3 loop reads CASSLVAGMNTEAFF. The CDR3 nucleotides read TGTGCCAGCAGCTTGGTCGCGGGCATGAACACTGAAGCTTTCTTT.

This clone was seen only a few times. The chain employs TRBV11-2 and TRBJ2-7; 8 bases are shared with TRBD1. J gave up 0 bases and V 6 bases, and 7 bases lay outside the gene matches. Germline V CDR1 and CDR2: SGHAT, FQNNGV. The CDR3 is 15 residues long. This CDR3 reads CASSNTGGSSYEQYF. In nucleotides, the CDR3 is TGTGCCAGCAGTAATACAGGGGGGAGCTCCTACGAGCAGTACTTC. The full variable domain, in which reference TRBV11-2 and TRBJ2-7 provide the parts outside the CDR3, is EAGVAQSPRYKIIEKRQSVAFWCNPISGHATLYWYQQILGQGPKLLIQFQNNGVVDDSQLPKDRFSAERLKGVDSTLKIQPAKLEDSAVYLCASSNTGGSSYEQYFGPGTRLTVT.

The chain carries TRBV29-1 and TRBJ1-3; D call uncertain. CDR1 and CDR2 (germline): SQVTM, ANQGSEA. The CDR3 has 14 amino acids. V was shortened by 0 bases and J by 0 bases, with 6 bases between the two germline ends. CDR3 residues: CSVEDPPSGNTIYF. The CDR3 nucleotides are TGCAGCGTTGAAGACCCTCCCTCTGGAAACACCATATATTTT.

This clone was counted a few times. The V call is TRBV18, the J call TRBJ1-3; the D gene is possibly TRBD1 (5 bases). Looked up from germline, CDR1 is KGHSH and CDR2 is LQKENI. The CDR3 extends over 15 amino acids. Trimming removed 0 bases from V and 3 bases from J, with 9 bases in between. In DNA form, the CDR3 reads TGTGCCAGCTCACCACCGGCAGGGATTGGAAACACCATATATTTT. This encodes CASSPPAGIGNTIYF.

The rearrangement joins TRBV11-2 to TRBJ2-1; TRBD2 aligns across 8 bases. The germline V gene encodes CDR1 SGHAT and CDR2 FQNNGV. This CDR3 is built from 14 residues. The V gene end was trimmed by 2 bases and the J gene end by 7 bases; junction bases not matched to a gene: 4. The CDR3 DNA is TGTGCCAGCAGCTTAAAACTAGCGGTAAATGAGCAGTTCTTC. Protein product: CASSLKLAVNEQFF. Full variable domain (missing parts from reference TRBV11-2 and TRBJ2-1): EAGVAQSPRYKIIEKRQSVAFWCNPISGHATLYWYQQILGQGPKLLIQFQNNGVVDDSQLPKDRFSAERLKGVDSTLKIQPAKLEDSAVYLCASSLKLAVNEQFFGPGTRLTVL.

The chain combines TRBV7-8 with TRBJ2-1, with 8 bases identical to TRBD1. Germline CDR1 SGHVS, CDR2 FQNEAQ. The CDR3 sequence is 12 residues long. J gave up 10 bases and V 8 bases, and 7 bases lay outside the gene matches. In DNA, the CDR3 is TGTGCCAGCGGCCAGGGGGCGGGGGAGCAGTTCTTC. Amino acid sequence: CASGQGAGEQFF.

This clone was picked up a small number of times. The chain uses TRBV23-1 and TRBJ1-2; 10 bases fit TRBD1. TRBV23-1 is identified as an open reading frame with a role that is uncertain. With 3 bases clipped from V and 6 bases from J, the junction kept 1 base outside the gene matches. The CDR3 runs to 13 residues. The CDR3 is CASSQGQGNGYTF. As DNA, the CDR3 is TGCGCCAGCAGTCAGGGACAGGGGAATGGCTACACCTTC.

The V call is TRBV9, the J call TRBJ2-2; TRBD2 matches at 14 bases. This CDR3 has 17 amino acids. From germline, CDR1 is SGDLS and CDR2 YYNGEE. Germline trimming cut 0 bases from V and 5 bases from J; bases unmatched to any gene: 3. The chain's CDR3 is CASSVVGTSGGTGELFF. The DNA of the CDR3 is TGTGCCAGCAGCGTAGTGGGGACTAGCGGGGGTACCGGGGAGCTGTTTTTT. The variable domain in full, completed from reference TRBV9 and TRBJ2-2, reads DSGVTQTPKHLITATGQRVTLRCSPRSGDLSVYWYQQSLDQGLQFLIQYYNGEERAKGNILERFSAQQFPDLHSELNLSSLELGDSALYFCASSVVGTSGGTGELFFGEGSRLTVL.

This clone was seen a handful of times. The chain joins TRBV6-1 to TRBJ1-2; 7 positions agree with TRBD1. Germline-derived CDR1 and CDR2 are MNHNS and SASEGT. The junction had 3 bases not matched to a gene; V was cut back by 1 base and J by 7 bases. The CDR3 runs to 13 residues. The CDR3 protein is CASSEEGALGYTF. In nucleotides, the CDR3 is TGTGCCAGCAGTGAAGAGGGGGCCCTTGGCTACACCTTC.

In its sample, this clone was seen a few times. The CDR3 nucleotides read TGTGCCACCTTACCCACAGGGCTGAACACTGAAGCTTTCTTT. It translates to CATLPTGLNTEAFF. The V call is TRBV19, the J call TRBJ1-1; TRBD1 is a possible D gene (6 bases). Germline V gene lookup returns CDR1 LNHDA and CDR2 SQIVND (reference sequence). This CDR3 contains 14 residues. V was clipped by 10 bases and J by 0 bases, with 15 bases between them.

This chain uses TRBV10-3 with TRBJ2-3; D possibly corresponds to TRBD1 (6 bases). V dropped 8 bases and J dropped 2 bases, with 11 bases sitting between them. The CDR3 has 13 residues. CDR1 ENHRY and CDR2 SYGVKD come from the germline V gene. The CDR3, as DNA: TGTGCCATCGGGGGCGGCCCCACAGATACGCAGTATTTT. Translated: CAIGGGPTDTQYF.